This T cell receptor beta chain originates from a study of OX40 agonist ivuxolimab in advanced cancers. As for the study in general: Ivuxolimab, an antibody acting as an agonist of OX40 (CD134), was used to treat patients. Dosing consisted of intravenous ivuxolimab at 0.01 to 10 mg/kg every 2 weeks. The dose-escalation cohort was about 83% male, with a mean age of about 58 years, ranging roughly 23 to 85. Study outcomes and limitations: Those patients achieving a partial response at 0.1-3.0 mg/kg showed among the lowest clonal expansion.

Method: immunoSEQ multiplex PCR; TCRdb's copy keeps in-frame clones and lacks some. The sample lists around 60,000 clones; nearly 90% were seen once. A word on this clone: The antigen remains undetermined.

This receptor was obtained from an adult with an advanced solid tumor such as melanoma, head and neck, liver or kidney cancer. The specimen comprised CD4+ or CD8+ T cells sorted from blood, sampled in a trial of the OX40 agonist ivuxolimab.

CDR3 residues: CASSGVYEQYF. CDR3 bases: TGTGCCAGCAGCGGAGTCTACGAGCAGTACTTC. The chain recombines TRBV5-8 with TRBJ2-7, with D uncertain. This CDR3 comprises 11 residues. Trimming left V 4 bases short and J 3 bases short, with 5 bases between. Germline lookup yields CDR1 SGHTS and CDR2 YDEGEE.